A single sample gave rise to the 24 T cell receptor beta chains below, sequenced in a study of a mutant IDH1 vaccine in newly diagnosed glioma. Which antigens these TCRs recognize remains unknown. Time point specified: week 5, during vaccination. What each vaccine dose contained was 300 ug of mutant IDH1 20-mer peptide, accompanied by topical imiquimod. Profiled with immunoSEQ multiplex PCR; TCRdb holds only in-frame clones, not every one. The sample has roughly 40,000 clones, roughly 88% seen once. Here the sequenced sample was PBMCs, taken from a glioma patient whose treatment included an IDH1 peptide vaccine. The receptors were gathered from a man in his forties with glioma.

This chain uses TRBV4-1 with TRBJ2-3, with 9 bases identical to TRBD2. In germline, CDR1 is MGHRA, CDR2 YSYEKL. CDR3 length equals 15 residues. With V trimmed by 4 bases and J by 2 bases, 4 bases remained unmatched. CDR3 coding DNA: TGCGCCAGCAGCCCCAGACTAGCGGTCACAGATACGCAGTATTTT. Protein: CASSPRLAVTDTQYF.

CDR3 sequence (DNA): TGCGCCAGCAGCCATGGACAGGGCTCCTACGAGCAGTACTTC. Its protein product is CASSHGQGSYEQYF. The V and J genes are TRBV4-3 and TRBJ2-7; 8 positions agree with TRBD1. The CDR3 spans 14 residues. V shed 3 bases, J shed 0 bases, and the junction held 1 base outside the gene matches. Germline CDR1 reads LGHNA; CDR2 reads YSLEER.

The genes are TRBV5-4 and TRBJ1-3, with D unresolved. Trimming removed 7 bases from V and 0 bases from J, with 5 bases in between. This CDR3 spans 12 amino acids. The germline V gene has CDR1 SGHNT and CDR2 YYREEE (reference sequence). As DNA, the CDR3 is TGTGCCAGCGGCCTCTCTGGAAACACCATATATTTT. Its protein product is CASGLSGNTIYF.

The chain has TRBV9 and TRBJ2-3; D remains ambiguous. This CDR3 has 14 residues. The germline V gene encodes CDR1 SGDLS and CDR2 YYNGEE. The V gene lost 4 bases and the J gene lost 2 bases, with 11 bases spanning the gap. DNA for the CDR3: TGTGCCAGCAGCTATACCTCGTCCACAGATACGCAGTATTTT. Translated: CASSYTSSTDTQYF.

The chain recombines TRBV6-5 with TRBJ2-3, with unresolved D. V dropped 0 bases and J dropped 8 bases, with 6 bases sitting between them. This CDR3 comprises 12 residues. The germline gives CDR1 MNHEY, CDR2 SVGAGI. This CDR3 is CASSYSTGTQYF. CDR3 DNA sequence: TGTGCCAGCAGTTACTCTACGGGTACGCAGTATTTT.

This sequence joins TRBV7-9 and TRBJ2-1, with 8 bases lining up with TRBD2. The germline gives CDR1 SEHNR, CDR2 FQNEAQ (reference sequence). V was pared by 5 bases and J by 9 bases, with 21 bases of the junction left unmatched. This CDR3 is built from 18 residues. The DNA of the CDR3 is TGTGCCAGCAGCCCCAAGGTTCGGCTAGCGGGTGGAAAAGCTGAGCAGTTCTTC. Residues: CASSPKVRLAGGKAEQFF.

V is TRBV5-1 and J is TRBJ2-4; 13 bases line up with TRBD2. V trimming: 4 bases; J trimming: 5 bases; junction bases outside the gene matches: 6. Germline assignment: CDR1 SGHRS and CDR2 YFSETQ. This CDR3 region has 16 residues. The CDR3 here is CASSITSGRAENIQYF. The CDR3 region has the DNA TGCGCCAGCAGCATTACTAGCGGGAGGGCGGAAAACATTCAGTACTTC.

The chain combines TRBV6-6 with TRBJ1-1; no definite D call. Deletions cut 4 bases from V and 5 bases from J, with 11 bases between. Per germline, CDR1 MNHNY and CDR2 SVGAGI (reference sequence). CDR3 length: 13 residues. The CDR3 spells CASSFWWRTEAFF. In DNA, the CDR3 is TGTGCCAGCAGTTTCTGGTGGCGGACTGAAGCTTTCTTT.

CDR3 in DNA: TGCGCCAGCAGCGAAGCGGGAGTAGGTTACAATGAGCAGTTCTTC. Protein: CASSEAGVGYNEQFF. The chain couples TRBV4-3 to TRBJ2-1, with 8 bases lining up with TRBD2. J was trimmed by 4 bases and V by 5 bases; bases with no gene match: 7. Germline V gives CDR1 LGHNA, CDR2 YSLEER. The CDR3 covers 15 residues.

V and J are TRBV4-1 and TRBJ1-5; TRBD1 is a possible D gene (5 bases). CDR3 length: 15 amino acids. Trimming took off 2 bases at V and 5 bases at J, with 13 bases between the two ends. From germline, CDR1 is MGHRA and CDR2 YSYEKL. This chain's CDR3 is CASSQRQGADQPQHF. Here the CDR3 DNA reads TGCGCCAGCAGCCAAAGGCAGGGAGCGGATCAGCCCCAGCATTTT.

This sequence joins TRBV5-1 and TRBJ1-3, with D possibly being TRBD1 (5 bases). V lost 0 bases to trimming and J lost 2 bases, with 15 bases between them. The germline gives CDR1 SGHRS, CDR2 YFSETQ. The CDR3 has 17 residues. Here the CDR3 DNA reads TGCGCCAGCAGCTTGGCGTTGGGGGTTTTCGCTGGAAACACCATATATTTT. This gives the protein CASSLALGVFAGNTIYF.

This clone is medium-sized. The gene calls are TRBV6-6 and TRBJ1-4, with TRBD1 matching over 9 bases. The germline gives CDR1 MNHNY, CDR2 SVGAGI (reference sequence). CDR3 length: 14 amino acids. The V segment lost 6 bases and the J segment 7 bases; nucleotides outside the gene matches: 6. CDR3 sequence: CASSLRGQGEKLFF. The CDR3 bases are TGTGCCAGCAGCTTGAGGGGACAGGGTGAAAAACTGTTTTTT.

DNA of the CDR3: TGTGCCAGCAGCTTTGAGGGGGGACCGCGAGAGACCCAGTACTTC. Translation: CASSFEGGPRETQYF. The chain has TRBV7-2 and TRBJ2-5; either TRBD1 or TRBD2 may fit D (6 bases each). This CDR3 is built from 15 residues. The ends were cut back, 3 bases at V and 4 bases at J, with 15 bases in the middle. Germline values: CDR1 SGHTA, CDR2 FQGNSA.

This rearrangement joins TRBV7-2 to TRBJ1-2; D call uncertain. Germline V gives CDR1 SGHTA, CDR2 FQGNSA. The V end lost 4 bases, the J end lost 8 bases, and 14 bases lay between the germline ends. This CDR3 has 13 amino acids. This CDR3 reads CASSYDPRGGYTF. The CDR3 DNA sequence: TGTGCCAGCAGCTATGACCCCCGCGGAGGCTACACCTTC.

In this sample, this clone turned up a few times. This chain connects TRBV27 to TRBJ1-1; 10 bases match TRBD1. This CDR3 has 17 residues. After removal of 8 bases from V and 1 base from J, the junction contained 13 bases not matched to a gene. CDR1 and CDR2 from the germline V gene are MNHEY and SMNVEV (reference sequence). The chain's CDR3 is CASFQGGTGAKNTEAFF. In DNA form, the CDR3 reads TGTGCCAGCTTCCAGGGGGGGACAGGGGCAAAGAACACTGAAGCTTTCTTT.

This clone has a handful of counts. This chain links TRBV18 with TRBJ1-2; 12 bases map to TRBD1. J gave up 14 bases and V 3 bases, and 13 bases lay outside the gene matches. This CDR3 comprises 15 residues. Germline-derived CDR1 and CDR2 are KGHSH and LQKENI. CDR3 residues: CASSPQSPGQGALTF. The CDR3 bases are TGTGCCAGCTCACCGCAAAGTCCGGGACAGGGGGCTTTGACCTTC.

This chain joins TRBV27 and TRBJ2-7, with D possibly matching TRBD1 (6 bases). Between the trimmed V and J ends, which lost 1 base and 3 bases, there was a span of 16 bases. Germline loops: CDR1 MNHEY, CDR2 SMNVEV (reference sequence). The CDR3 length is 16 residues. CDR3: CASSLFPAGANYEQYF. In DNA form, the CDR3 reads TGTGCCAGCAGTTTATTCCCCGCAGGGGCGAACTACGAGCAGTACTTC.

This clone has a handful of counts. CDR3 nucleotide sequence: TGTGCCAGCTCACCAAGACAGGGTAAGGGGGATCAGCCCCAGCATTTT. This codes for CASSPRQGKGDQPQHF. The rearrangement uses TRBV18 and TRBJ1-5, with 7 positions matching TRBD1. Germline trimming cut 2 bases from V and 5 bases from J; bases unmatched to any gene: 9. The V gene's germline CDR1 is KGHSH and CDR2 LQKENI. This CDR3 has 16 residues.

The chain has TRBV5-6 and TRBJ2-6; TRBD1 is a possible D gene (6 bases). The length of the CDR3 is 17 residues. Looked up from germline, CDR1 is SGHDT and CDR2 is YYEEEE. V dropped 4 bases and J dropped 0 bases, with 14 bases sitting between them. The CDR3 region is CASSLTTGFSGANVLTF. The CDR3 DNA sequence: TGTGCCAGCAGCCTGACAACAGGGTTCTCTGGGGCCAACGTCCTGACTTTC.

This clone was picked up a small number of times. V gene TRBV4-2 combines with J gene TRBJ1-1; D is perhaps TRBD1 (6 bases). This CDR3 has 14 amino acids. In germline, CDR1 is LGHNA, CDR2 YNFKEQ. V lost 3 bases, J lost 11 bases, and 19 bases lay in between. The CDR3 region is CASSQDSRTLNAFF. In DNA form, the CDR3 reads TGTGCCAGCAGCCAGGACAGCCGAACACTGAACGCTTTCTTT.

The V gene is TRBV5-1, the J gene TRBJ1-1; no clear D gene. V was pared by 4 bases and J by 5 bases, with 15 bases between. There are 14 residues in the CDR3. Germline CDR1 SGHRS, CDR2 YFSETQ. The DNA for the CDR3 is TGCGCCAGCAGCCCCGGTTATTCTGGGACTGAAGCTTTCTTT. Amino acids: CASSPGYSGTEAFF.

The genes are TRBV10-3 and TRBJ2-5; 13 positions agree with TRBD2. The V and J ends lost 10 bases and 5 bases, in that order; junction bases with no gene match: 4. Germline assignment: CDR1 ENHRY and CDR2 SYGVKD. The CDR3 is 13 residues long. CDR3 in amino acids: CATGTSGTETQYF. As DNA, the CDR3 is TGTGCCACCGGGACTAGCGGGACGGAGACCCAGTACTTC.

The CDR3 nucleotides are TGTGCCAGCAGTTACAGCGGGAGAACCGAGCAGTACTTC. This encodes CASSYSGRTEQYF. V and J are TRBV6-5 and TRBJ2-7, with TRBD2 identical over 8 bases. Losses at the gene ends were 2 bases for V and 6 bases for J; bases not matched to a gene: 3. This CDR3 has 13 residues. Germline V gene data show CDR1 as MNHEY and CDR2 as SVGAGI.

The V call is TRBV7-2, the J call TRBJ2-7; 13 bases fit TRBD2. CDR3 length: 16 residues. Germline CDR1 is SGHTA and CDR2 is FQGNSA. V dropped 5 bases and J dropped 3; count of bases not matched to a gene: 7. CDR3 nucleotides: TGTGCCAGCAGCACCCACGGGACTAGCGGGATCTACGAGCAGTACTTC. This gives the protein CASSTHGTSGIYEQYF.